A single sample gave rise to the 16 T cell receptor beta chains below, sequenced in a study of blood T cell repertoires in COVID-19. Libraries were prepared by immunoSEQ multiplex PCR; TCRdb keeps only in-frame clonotypes and omits some of them. Among 170,000 or so clones listed, 83% were seen once. The source material was peripheral blood. Every receptor here comes from a human donor in a cohort sampled during active COVID-19.

The chain links TRBV9 to TRBJ1-3; no definite D call. V was trimmed by 6 bases and J by 0 bases, leaving 10 bases between them. CDR1 and CDR2 (germline): SGDLS, YYNGEE. The CDR3 has 14 amino acids. Here the CDR3 DNA reads TGTGCCAGCACCTTACGTAGCTCTGGAAACACCATATATTTT. Its protein product is CASTLRSSGNTIYF.

This clone came up once. The chain has TRBV28 and TRBJ2-5; TRBD2 agrees at 7 bases. CDR3 length: 13 residues. After removal of 1 base from V and 5 bases from J, the junction contained 1 base not matched to a gene. CDR1 and CDR2 (germline): MDHEN, SYDVKM. The chain's CDR3 is CASSLSGGETQYF. In nucleotides, the CDR3 is TGTGCCAGCAGTTTATCGGGGGGTGAGACCCAGTACTTC.

This chain uses TRBV28 with TRBJ2-2; D is possibly TRBD2 (5 bases). CDR1 is MDHEN, CDR2 SYDVKM, per germline. The CDR3 contains 16 residues. Trimming shortened V by 1 base and J by 1 base, and 10 bases separated the two germline ends. The CDR3 reads CASSLYSRGNTGELFF. The CDR3 coding sequence is TGTGCCAGCAGTTTATATTCTCGGGGGAACACCGGGGAGCTGTTTTTT.

V gene TRBV6-1 combines with J gene TRBJ1-2, with D tentatively TRBD1 (5 bases). The CDR3 contains 13 residues. Germline values: CDR1 MNHNS, CDR2 SASEGT. V lost 1 base to trimming and J lost 4 bases, with 7 bases between them. The CDR3 protein is CASSEGGSYGYTF. The CDR3 DNA sequence: TGTGCCAGCAGTGAAGGGGGCAGCTATGGCTACACCTTC.

The CDR3 nucleotides are TGCGCCAGCAGCCAAGAAGATGGGGGGGGGCTTAGCACTGAAGCTTTCTTT. It encodes CASSQEDGGGLSTEAFF. The rearrangement links TRBV4-1 to TRBJ1-1, with a possible D match to TRBD1 (6 bases). CDR1 is MGHRA and CDR2 is YSYEKL in the germline V gene. The CDR3 sequence is 17 residues long. Trimming left V 0 bases short and J 4 bases short, with 18 bases between.

The V and J genes are TRBV11-2 and TRBJ2-5; 9 nucleotides agree with TRBD2. The CDR3 extends over 16 amino acids. CDR1 is SGHAT, CDR2 FQNNGV, per germline. The V and J ends lost 1 base and 2 bases, in that order; junction bases with no gene match: 5. The chain's CDR3 is CASSLGSSGAQETQYF. CDR3 in DNA: TGTGCCAGCAGCTTAGGGTCTAGCGGGGCTCAAGAGACCCAGTACTTC.

The gene calls are TRBV9 and TRBJ2-7, with 8 positions matching TRBD2. Germline assignment: CDR1 SGDLS and CDR2 YYNGEE. Trimming took 4 bases from V and 4 from J; bases not matched to a gene: 7. This CDR3 spans 14 amino acids. As DNA, the CDR3 is TGTGCCAGCAGCCCCGGGACTAGACCTTACGAGCAGTACTTC. Translated, it gives CASSPGTRPYEQYF.

A single count supports this clone. This CDR3 reads CASSPNLGSGSIYNEQFF. The CDR3 coding sequence is TGTGCCAGCTCACCCAATTTAGGTAGCGGGAGTATCTACAATGAGCAGTTCTTC. The rearrangement links TRBV18 to TRBJ2-1, with 9 bases fitting TRBD2. In germline, CDR1 is KGHSH, CDR2 LQKENI. The CDR3 is 18 amino acids. V lost 3 bases to trimming and J lost 3 bases; unmatched junction nucleotides: 12.

This sequence joins TRBV11-2 and TRBJ1-2, with D unresolved. Per germline, CDR1 SGHAT and CDR2 FQNNGV. V was cut by 4 bases and J by 2 bases, with 11 bases left in between. The CDR3 spans 14 residues. CDR3: CASSSRLFNYGYTF. The CDR3 nucleotides read TGTGCCAGCAGCTCCAGACTCTTCAACTATGGCTACACCTTC.

The chain couples TRBV4-1 to TRBJ1-3; D may be TRBD1 (6 bases). CDR3 size: 19 residues. Germline values: CDR1 MGHRA, CDR2 YSYEKL. The V and J ends lost 0 bases and 4 bases respectively, with 22 bases between them. For the CDR3, the DNA is TGCGCCAGCAGCCAAGAGGGACTACCGGGGGGGCTAGGAGGAAACACCATATATTTT. Its translation: CASSQEGLPGGLGGNTIYF.

V gene TRBV27 combines with J gene TRBJ2-1, with TRBD2 identical over 10 bases. Per the germline V gene, CDR1 is MNHEY and CDR2 is SMNVEV (reference sequence). The CDR3 has 15 residues. With V trimmed by 4 bases and J by 2 bases, 2 bases remained unmatched. CDR3 region: CASSSSGGAYNEQFF. In nucleotides, the CDR3 is TGTGCCAGCAGTTCGAGCGGGGGGGCCTACAATGAGCAGTTCTTC.

This chain uses TRBV4-1 with TRBJ1-3; 7 nucleotides line up with TRBD1. The V gene end was trimmed by 2 bases and the J gene end by 6 bases; junction bases not matched to a gene: 4. The V gene's germline CDR1 is MGHRA and CDR2 YSYEKL. There are 14 residues in the CDR3. The CDR3 DNA reads as TGCGCCAGCAGCCAACAAGACAGGGTAAACACCATATATTTT. The encoded protein is CASSQQDRVNTIYF.

This sequence joins TRBV5-5 and TRBJ1-1; 11 positions agree with TRBD1. This CDR3 is built from 16 residues. The junction had 10 bases not matched to a gene; V was cut back by 4 bases and J by 5 bases. Germline lookup yields CDR1 SGHKS and CDR2 YYEKEE (reference sequence). CDR3 residues: CASSPGQGVVGTEAFF. DNA of the CDR3: TGTGCCAGCAGCCCGGGACAGGGGGTCGTGGGGACTGAAGCTTTCTTT.

This chain's CDR3 is CASSRLGESDQPQHF. CDR3 nucleotide sequence: TGTGCCAGCAGCCGACTCGGAGAGAGTGACCAGCCCCAGCATTTT. The chain couples TRBV27 to TRBJ1-5; D uncertain. Germline CDR1 MNHEY, CDR2 SMNVEV (reference sequence). This CDR3 is built from 15 residues. V was pared by 6 bases and J by 7 bases, with 19 bases between.

The chain uses TRBV29-1 and TRBJ2-7; weak D call: TRBD1 (5 bases). The V gene lost 5 bases and the J gene lost 0 bases, with 11 bases spanning the gap. The CDR3 totals 13 residues. CDR1 is SQVTM, CDR2 ANQGSEA, per germline. CDR3 amino acids: CSVRQGNSYEQYF. CDR3 nucleotide sequence: TGCAGCGTTCGGCAGGGTAACTCCTACGAGCAGTACTTC.

V and J are TRBV19 and TRBJ2-5; 13 positions agree with TRBD2. Germline CDR1 LNHDA, CDR2 SQIVND (reference sequence). V lost 3 bases and J lost 4; bases outside the gene matches: 5. The CDR3 has 16 amino acids. CDR3 amino acids: CASSIPGLAGVETQYF. In DNA form, the CDR3 reads TGTGCCAGTAGTATTCCCGGACTAGCGGGGGTAGAGACCCAGTACTTC.